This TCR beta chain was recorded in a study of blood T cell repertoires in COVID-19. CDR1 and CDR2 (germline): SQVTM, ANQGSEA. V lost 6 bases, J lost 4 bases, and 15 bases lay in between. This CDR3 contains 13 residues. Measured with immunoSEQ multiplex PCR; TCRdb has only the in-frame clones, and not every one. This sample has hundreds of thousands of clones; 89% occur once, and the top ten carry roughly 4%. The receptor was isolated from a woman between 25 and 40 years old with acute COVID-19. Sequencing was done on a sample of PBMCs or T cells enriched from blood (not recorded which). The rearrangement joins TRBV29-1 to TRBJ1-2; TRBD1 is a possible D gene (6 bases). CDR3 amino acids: CSVGRGASYGYTF. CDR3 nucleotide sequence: TGCAGCGTGGGGAGGGGGGCTTCCTATGGCTACACCTTC.